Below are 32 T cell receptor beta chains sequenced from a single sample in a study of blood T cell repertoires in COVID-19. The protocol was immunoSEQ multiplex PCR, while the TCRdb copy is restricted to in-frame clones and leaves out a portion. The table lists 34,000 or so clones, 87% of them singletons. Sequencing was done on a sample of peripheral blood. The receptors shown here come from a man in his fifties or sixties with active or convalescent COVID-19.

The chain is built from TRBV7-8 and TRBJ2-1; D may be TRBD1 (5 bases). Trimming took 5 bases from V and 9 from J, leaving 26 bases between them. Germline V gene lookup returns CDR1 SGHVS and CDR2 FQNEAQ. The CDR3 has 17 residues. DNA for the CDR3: TGTGCCAGCAGCCCAGAGAGTCACGGGTTAGTCCAGGGTGAGCAGTTCTTC. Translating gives CASSPESHGLVQGEQFF.

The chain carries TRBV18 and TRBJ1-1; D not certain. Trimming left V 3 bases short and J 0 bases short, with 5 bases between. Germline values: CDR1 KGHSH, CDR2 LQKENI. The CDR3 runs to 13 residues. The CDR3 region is CASSPEMNTEAFF. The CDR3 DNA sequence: TGTGCCAGCTCACCGGAGATGAACACTGAAGCTTTCTTT.

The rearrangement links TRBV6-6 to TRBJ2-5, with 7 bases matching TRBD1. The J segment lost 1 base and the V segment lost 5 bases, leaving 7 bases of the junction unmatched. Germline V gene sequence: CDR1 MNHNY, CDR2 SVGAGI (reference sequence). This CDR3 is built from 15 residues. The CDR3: CASSHKDRTQETQYF. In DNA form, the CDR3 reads TGTGCCAGCAGTCACAAGGACAGGACCCAAGAGACCCAGTACTTC.

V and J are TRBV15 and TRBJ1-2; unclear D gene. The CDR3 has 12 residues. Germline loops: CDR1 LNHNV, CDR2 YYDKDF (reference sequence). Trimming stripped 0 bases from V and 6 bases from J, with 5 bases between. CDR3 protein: CATSRERDGYTF. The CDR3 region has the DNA TGTGCCACCAGCAGAGAGAGGGATGGCTACACCTTC.

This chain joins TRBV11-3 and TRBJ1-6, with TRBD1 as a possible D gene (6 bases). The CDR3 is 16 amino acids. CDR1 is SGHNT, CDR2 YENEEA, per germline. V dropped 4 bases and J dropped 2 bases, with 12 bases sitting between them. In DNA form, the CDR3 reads TGTGCCAGCAGCTCTCGACAGGACACCTATAATTCACCCCTCCACTTT. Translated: CASSSRQDTYNSPLHF.

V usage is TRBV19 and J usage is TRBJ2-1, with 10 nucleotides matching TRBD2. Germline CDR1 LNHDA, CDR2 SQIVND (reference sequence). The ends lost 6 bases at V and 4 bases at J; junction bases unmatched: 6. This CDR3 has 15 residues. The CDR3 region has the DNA TGTGCCAGTAGCATGACTAGCGGGTCTTACAATGAGCAGTTCTTC. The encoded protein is CASSMTSGSYNEQFF.

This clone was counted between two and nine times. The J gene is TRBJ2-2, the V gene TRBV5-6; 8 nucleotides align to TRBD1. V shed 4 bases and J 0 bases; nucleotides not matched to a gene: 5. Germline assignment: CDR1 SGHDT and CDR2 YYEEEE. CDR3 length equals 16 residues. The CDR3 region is CASSIPDRANTGELFF. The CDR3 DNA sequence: TGTGCCAGCAGCATACCGGACAGGGCGAACACCGGGGAGCTGTTTTTT.

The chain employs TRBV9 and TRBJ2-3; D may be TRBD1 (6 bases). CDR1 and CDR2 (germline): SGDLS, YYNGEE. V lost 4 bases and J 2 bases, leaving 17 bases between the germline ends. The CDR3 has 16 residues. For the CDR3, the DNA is TGTGCCAGCAGCACCCCAGGGGTTTTACACACAGATACGCAGTATTTT. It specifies CASSTPGVLHTDTQYF.

The CDR3 sequence is CASSEHPDDSSYNSPLHF. CDR3 nucleotides: TGTGCCAGCAGCGAACACCCGGATGACAGCTCCTATAATTCACCCCTCCACTTT. The chain recombines TRBV9 with TRBJ1-6, with a tentative D call TRBD1 (5 bases). The CDR3 loop spans 18 amino acids. V dropped 3 bases and J dropped 0 bases, with 16 bases sitting between them. Per germline, CDR1 SGDLS and CDR2 YYNGEE.

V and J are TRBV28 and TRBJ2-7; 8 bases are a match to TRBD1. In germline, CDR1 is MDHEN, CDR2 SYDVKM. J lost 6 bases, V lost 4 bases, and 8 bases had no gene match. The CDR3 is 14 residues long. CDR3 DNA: TGTGCCAGCAGTTCCCCAGGGGGCTGGGGCGAGCAGTACTTC. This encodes CASSSPGGWGEQYF.

Here the CDR3 DNA reads TGTGCCAGCAGCTTAGGGCCCTCAATGACCTACGAGCAGTACTTC. This gives the protein CASSLGPSMTYEQYF. The chain is built from TRBV7-9 and TRBJ2-7; no reliable D call. Germline V gene lookup returns CDR1 SEHNR and CDR2 FQNEAQ (reference sequence). CDR3 length equals 15 residues. V lost 1 base to trimming and J lost 2 bases, with 12 bases between them.

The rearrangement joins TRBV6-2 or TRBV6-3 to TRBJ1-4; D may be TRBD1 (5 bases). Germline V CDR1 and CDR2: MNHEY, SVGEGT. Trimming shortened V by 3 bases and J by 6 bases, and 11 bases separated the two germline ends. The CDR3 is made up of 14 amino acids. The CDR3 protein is CASSYRGGYEKLFF. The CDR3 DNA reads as TGTGCCAGCAGTTATAGGGGAGGATATGAAAAACTGTTTTTT.

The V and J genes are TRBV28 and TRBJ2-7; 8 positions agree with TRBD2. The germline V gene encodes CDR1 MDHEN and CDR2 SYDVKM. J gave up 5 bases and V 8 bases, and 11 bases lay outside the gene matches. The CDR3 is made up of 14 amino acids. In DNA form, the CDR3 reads TGTGCCAGCCACGCCGGGACTAGTGTCCACGAGCAGTACTTC. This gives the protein CASHAGTSVHEQYF. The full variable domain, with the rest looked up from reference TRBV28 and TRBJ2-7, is DVKVTQSSRYLVKRTGEKVFLECVQDMDHENMFWYRQDPGLGLRLIYFSYDVKMKEKGDIPEGYSVSREKKERFSLILESASTNQTSMYLCASHAGTSVHEQYFGPGTRLTVT.

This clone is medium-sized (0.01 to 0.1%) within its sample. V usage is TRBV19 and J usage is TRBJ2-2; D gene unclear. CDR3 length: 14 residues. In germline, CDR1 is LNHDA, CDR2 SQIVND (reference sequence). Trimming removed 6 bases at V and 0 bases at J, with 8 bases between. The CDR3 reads CASSPGPNTGELFF. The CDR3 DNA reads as TGTGCCAGTAGCCCAGGTCCGAACACCGGGGAGCTGTTTTTT.

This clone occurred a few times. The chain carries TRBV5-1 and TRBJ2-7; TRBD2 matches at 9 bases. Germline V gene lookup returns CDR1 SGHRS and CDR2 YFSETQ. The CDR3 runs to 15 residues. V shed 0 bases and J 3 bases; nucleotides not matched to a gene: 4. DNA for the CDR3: TGCGCCAGCAGCTTGGGTCTAGCGGGGAACTACGAGCAGTACTTC. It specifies CASSLGLAGNYEQYF.

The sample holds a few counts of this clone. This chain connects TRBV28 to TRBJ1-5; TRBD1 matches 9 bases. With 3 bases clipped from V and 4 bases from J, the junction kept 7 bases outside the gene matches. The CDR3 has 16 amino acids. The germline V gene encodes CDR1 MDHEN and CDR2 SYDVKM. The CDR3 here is CASSFRGQGSNQPQHF. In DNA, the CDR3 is TGTGCCAGCAGTTTTAGGGGACAGGGTAGTAATCAGCCCCAGCATTTT.

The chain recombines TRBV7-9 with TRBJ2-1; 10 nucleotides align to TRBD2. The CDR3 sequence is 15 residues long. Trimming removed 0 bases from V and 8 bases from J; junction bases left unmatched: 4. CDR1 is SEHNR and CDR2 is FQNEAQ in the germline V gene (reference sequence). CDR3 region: CASSLASGRIYEQFF. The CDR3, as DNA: TGTGCCAGCAGCTTAGCTAGCGGGAGGATCTATGAGCAGTTCTTC.

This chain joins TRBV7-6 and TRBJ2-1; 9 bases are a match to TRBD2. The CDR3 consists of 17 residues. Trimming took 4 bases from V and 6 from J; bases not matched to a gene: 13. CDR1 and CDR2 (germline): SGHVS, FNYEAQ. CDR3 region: CASSSPRAGGLRNEQFF. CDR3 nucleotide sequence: TGTGCCAGCAGCTCCCCCAGGGCGGGAGGGTTGCGCAATGAGCAGTTCTTC.

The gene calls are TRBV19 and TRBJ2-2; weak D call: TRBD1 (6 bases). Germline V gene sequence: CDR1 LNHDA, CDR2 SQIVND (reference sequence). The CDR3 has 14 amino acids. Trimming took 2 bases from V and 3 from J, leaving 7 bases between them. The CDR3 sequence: CASSIHRDTGELFF. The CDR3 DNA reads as TGTGCCAGTAGTATACACAGGGACACCGGGGAGCTGTTTTTT.

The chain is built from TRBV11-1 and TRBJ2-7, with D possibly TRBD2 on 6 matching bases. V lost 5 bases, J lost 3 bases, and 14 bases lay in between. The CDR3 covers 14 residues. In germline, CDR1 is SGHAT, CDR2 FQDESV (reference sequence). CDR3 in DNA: TGTGCCAGCAGCCGGCGGGGAAATTTCTACGAGCAGTACTTC. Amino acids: CASSRRGNFYEQYF. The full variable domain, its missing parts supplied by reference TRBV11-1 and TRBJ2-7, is EAEVAQSPRYKITEKSQAVAFWCDPISGHATLYWYRQILGQGPELLVQFQDESVVDDSQLPKDRFSAERLKGVDSTLKIQPAELGDSAMYLCASSRRGNFYEQYFGPGTRLTVT.

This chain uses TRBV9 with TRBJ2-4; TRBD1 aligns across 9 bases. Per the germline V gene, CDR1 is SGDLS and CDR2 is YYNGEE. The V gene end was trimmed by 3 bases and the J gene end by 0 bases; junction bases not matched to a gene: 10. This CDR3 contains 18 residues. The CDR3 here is CASSAGTGKELAKNIQYF. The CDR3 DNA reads TGTGCCAGCAGCGCCGGGACAGGGAAGGAACTAGCCAAAAACATTCAGTACTTC. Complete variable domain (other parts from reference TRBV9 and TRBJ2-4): DSGVTQTPKHLITATGQRVTLRCSPRSGDLSVYWYQQSLDQGLQFLIQYYNGEERAKGNILERFSAQQFPDLHSELNLSSLELGDSALYFCASSAGTGKELAKNIQYFGAGTRLSVL.

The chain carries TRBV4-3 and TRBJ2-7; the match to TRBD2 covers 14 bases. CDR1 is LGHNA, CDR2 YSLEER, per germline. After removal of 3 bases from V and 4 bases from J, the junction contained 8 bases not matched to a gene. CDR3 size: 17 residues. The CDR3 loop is CASSHDAGTSGSYEQYF. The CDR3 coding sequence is TGCGCCAGCAGCCATGATGCAGGGACTAGCGGGAGTTACGAGCAGTACTTC.

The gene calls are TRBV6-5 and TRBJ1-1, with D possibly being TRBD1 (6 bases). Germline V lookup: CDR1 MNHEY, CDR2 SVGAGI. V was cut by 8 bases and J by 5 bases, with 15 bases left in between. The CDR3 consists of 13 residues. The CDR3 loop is CASRSTGLTEAFF. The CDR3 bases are TGTGCCAGCCGATCTACAGGGCTTACTGAAGCTTTCTTT.

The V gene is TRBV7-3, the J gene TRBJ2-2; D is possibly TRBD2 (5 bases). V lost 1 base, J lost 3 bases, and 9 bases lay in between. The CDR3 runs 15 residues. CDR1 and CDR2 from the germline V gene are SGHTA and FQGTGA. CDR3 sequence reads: CASSLIATDTGELFF. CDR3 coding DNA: TGTGCCAGCAGCTTAATAGCGACGGACACCGGGGAGCTGTTTTTT.

CDR3 residues: CASSLQGALPNEQYF. The CDR3 coding sequence is TGTGCCAGCAGTTTGCAGGGGGCGCTACCCAACGAGCAGTACTTC. The chain links TRBV11-2 to TRBJ2-7; TRBD1 matches 8 bases. The V and J ends lost 6 bases and 5 bases, in that order; junction bases with no gene match: 12. The germline CDR1 and CDR2 sequences are SGHAT and FQNNGV. The CDR3 runs to 15 residues.

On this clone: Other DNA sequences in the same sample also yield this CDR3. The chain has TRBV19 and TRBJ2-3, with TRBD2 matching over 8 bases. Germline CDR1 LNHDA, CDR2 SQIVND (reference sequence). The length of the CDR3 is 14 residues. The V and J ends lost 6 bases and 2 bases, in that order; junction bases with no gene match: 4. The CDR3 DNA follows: TGTGCCAGTAGGTCTAGCGGGTCCACAGATACGCAGTATTTT. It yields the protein CASRSSGSTDTQYF.

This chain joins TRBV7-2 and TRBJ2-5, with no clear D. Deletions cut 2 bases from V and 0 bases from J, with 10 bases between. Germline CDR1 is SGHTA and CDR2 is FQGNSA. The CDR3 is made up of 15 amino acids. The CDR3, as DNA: TGTGCCAGCAGCTTAAGTAGCCCGTACCAAGAGACCCAGTACTTC. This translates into CASSLSSPYQETQYF.

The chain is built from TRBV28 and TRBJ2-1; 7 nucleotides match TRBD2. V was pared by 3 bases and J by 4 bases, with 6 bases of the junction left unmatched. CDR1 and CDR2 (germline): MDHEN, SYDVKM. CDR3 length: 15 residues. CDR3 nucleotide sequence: TGTGCCAGCAGTTTCCTAGCGGAGACTTACAATGAGCAGTTCTTC. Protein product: CASSFLAETYNEQFF.

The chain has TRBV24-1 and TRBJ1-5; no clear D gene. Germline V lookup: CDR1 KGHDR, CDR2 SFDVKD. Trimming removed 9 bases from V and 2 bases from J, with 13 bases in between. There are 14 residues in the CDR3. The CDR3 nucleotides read TGTGCCACCCCCCAGGAGGTTGGCAATCAGCCCCAGCATTTT. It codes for CATPQEVGNQPQHF.

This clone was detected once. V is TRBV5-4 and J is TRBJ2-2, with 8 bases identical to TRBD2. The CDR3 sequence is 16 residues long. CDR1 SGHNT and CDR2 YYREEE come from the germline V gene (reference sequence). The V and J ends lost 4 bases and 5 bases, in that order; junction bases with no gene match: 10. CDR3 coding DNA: TGTGCCAGCAGCCCGACGGGGGGGTCTGGAACCGGGGAGCTGTTTTTT. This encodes CASSPTGGSGTGELFF.

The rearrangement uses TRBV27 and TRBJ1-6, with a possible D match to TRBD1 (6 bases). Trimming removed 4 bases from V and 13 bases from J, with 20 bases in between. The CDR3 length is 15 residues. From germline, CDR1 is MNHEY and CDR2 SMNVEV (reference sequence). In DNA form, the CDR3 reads TGTGCCAGCAGTTCACTAGGGACAAAGAAATATCCCCTCCACTTT. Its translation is CASSSLGTKKYPLHF.

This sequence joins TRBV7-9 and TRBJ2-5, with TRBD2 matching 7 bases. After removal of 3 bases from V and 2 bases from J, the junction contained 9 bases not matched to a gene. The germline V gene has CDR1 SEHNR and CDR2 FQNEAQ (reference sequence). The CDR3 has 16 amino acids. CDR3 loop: CASSFNPRELQETQYF. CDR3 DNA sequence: TGTGCCAGCAGCTTTAACCCGCGGGAGTTACAAGAGACCCAGTACTTC.